What follows are 10 T cell receptor beta chains derived from one specimen sequenced in a study of blood T cells in healthy people across ages. The use of a sample-barcoded 5' primer and a J-beta primer mix characterized a second PCR of roughly 6 to 12 cycles. TCRdb re-analysed the 5' RACE reads in MiXCR, keeping a single row per CDR3 protein. Of 1.4 million or so distinct CDR3 sequences in the sample, approximately 42% are singletons; the top ten hold more than 4%. Input material: blood. The receptors were sampled from a woman aged 18 to 35 in good health.

This clonotype was observed a handful of times. The chain uses TRBV9 and TRBJ2-1; 10 bases agree with TRBD2. The CDR3 consists of 16 residues. CDR1 is SGDLS and CDR2 is YYNGEE in the germline V gene. With V trimmed by 2 bases and J by 4 bases, 6 bases remained unmatched. The CDR3 DNA reads TGTGCCAGCAGCGTTAGAGGACTAGCGGCTTACAATGAGCAGTTCTTC. Protein sequence: CASSVRGLAAYNEQFF. The whole variable domain, filled in from reference TRBV9 and TRBJ2-1, reads DSGVTQTPKHLITATGQRVTLRCSPRSGDLSVYWYQQSLDQGLQFLIQYYNGEERAKGNILERFSAQQFPDLHSELNLSSLELGDSALYFCASSVRGLAAYNEQFFGPGTRLTVL.

V usage is TRBV4-1 and J usage is TRBJ2-1; 7 bases agree with TRBD1. This CDR3 is 15 amino acids long. J gave up 7 bases and V 0 bases, and 6 bases lay outside the gene matches. The germline V gene has CDR1 MGHRA and CDR2 YSYEKL. Here the CDR3 DNA reads TGCGCCAGCAGCCAAGATCCGGGACAGCTAAATGAGCAGTTCTTC. Encoded protein: CASSQDPGQLNEQFF.

The V gene is TRBV29-1, the J gene TRBJ1-1; the D is unclear. The germline V gene has CDR1 SQVTM and CDR2 ANQGSEA. Trimming pared 4 bases from V and 1 base from J, leaving 16 bases between. The CDR3 is 15 residues long. The CDR3 sequence: CSVVPPPPANTEAFF. The DNA of the CDR3 is TGCAGCGTTGTTCCCCCCCCTCCGGCGAACACTGAAGCTTTCTTT.

This clonotype was recorded at least ten times. The CDR3 bases are TGTGCCAGCAGCCAAAGGACAGGGTCAGATACGCAGTATTTT. Translation gives CASSQRTGSDTQYF. This sequence joins TRBV4-2 and TRBJ2-3; 8 bases align to TRBD1. Trimming took 2 bases from V and 4 from J; bases not matched to a gene: 2. The CDR3 loop spans 14 amino acids. The germline CDR1 and CDR2 sequences are LGHNA and YNFKEQ.

This clonotype was observed a single time. The chain uses TRBV12-3 or TRBV12-4 and TRBJ1-2; D gene ambiguous. CDR3 length equals 15 residues. The V and J ends lost 3 bases and 5 bases respectively, with 16 bases between them. CDR3 bases: TGTGCCAGCAGTTTTTCACTTGGGCGAGCTTATGGCTACACCTTC. Its translation is CASSFSLGRAYGYTF.

This chain uses TRBV10-3 with TRBJ1-1; 7 nucleotides agree with TRBD1. The CDR3 runs to 11 residues. Germline V gives CDR1 ENHRY, CDR2 SYGVKD. V was clipped by 9 bases and J by 8 bases; unmatched bases: 6. The CDR3 spells CAMGRTGEAFF. The CDR3 coding sequence is TGTGCCATGGGAAGGACAGGAGAAGCTTTCTTT.

The sample holds a few counts of this clonotype. The J gene is TRBJ1-2, the V gene TRBV18, with D possibly matching TRBD1 (6 bases). V dropped 0 bases and J dropped 1 base, with 15 bases sitting between them. Germline V lookup: CDR1 KGHSH, CDR2 LQKENI. The CDR3 contains 17 residues. CDR3 loop: CASSPPPGETINYGYTF. The CDR3 region has the DNA TGTGCCAGCTCACCACCGCCAGGGGAGACTATTAACTATGGCTACACCTTC.

This clonotype came up a few times. The chain uses TRBV20-1 and TRBJ2-4, with D unclear. Trimming took 6 bases from V and 5 from J, leaving 17 bases between them. The CDR3 totals 14 residues. From germline, CDR1 is DFQATT and CDR2 SNEGSKA (reference sequence). The CDR3 sequence: CSAPIGVRQNIQYF. CDR3 bases: TGCAGTGCCCCAATAGGTGTCCGCCAAAACATTCAGTACTTC.

The chain is built from TRBV7-9 and TRBJ2-4; 7 bases match TRBD1. V shed 5 bases and J 7 bases; nucleotides not matched to a gene: 5. This CDR3 contains 13 residues. Germline loops: CDR1 SEHNR, CDR2 FQNEAQ (reference sequence). CDR3 sequence (DNA): TGTGCCAGCAGCACAGGGGTTACGAACATTCAGTACTTC. Its protein is CASSTGVTNIQYF.

The rearrangement uses TRBV6-2 or TRBV6-3 and TRBJ2-3, with a tentative D call TRBD2 (6 bases). Trimming left V 6 bases short and J 6 bases short, with 16 bases between. CDR1 MNHEY and CDR2 SVGEGT come from the germline V gene. This CDR3 is 14 amino acids long. CDR3 in DNA: TGTGCCAGCAGCCGGGACTCCTATATCGATACGCAGTATTTT. Its protein is CASSRDSYIDTQYF.